The 27 T cell receptor beta chains in this list originate from one sample, sequenced in a study of shared clonotypes between healthy human individuals. Some clones are missing from TCRdb's copy, which holds only in-frame ones; the method was immunoSEQ multiplex PCR. Among about 2,500,000 clones, over 85% were seen once, and the ten largest hold 0.14%. The sequencing input was naive CD4+ T cells sorted from blood. Subset meaning: CD45RA+ positively selected. All receptors come from a man between 18 and 35 years old in good health.

In its sample, this clone was seen once. The rearrangement joins TRBV19 to TRBJ2-6; weak D call: TRBD1 (5 bases). The CDR3 loop spans 16 amino acids. V lost 7 bases, J lost 4 bases, and 17 bases lay in between. Germline V gives CDR1 LNHDA, CDR2 SQIVND (reference sequence). The CDR3 reads CASKGRVESGANVLTF. In nucleotides, the CDR3 is TGTGCCAGTAAGGGCAGGGTGGAGAGCGGGGCCAACGTCCTGACTTTC.

The V gene is TRBV21-1, the J gene TRBJ2-5; the table calls TRBD1, which could not be checked here. TRBV21-1 counts as a pseudogene. This CDR3 has 14 residues. The CDR3 nucleotides are TGTGCCAGCAGCAAAGTACGCAGGTCGGAGACCCAGTACTTC. It specifies CASSKVRRSETQYF.

Of note for this clone: Different DNA sequences within this sample yield the same CDR3. The chain uses TRBV18 and TRBJ1-1; D remains unclear. V gave up 1 base and J gave up 2 bases, with 8 bases separating them. CDR1 is KGHSH, CDR2 LQKENI, per germline. CDR3 length: 14 amino acids. This CDR3 is CASSPQGANTEAFF. DNA for the CDR3: TGTGCCAGCTCACCACAGGGTGCCAACACTGAAGCTTTCTTT.

The J gene is TRBJ2-7, the V gene TRBV11-2; 7 nucleotides agree with TRBD2. This CDR3 has 17 amino acids. The V gene end was trimmed by 0 bases and the J gene end by 0 bases; junction bases not matched to a gene: 8. Germline CDR1 reads SGHAT; CDR2 reads FQNNGV. The CDR3 DNA sequence: TGTGCCAGCAGCTTAGAGGCCCCAGGCGGGGGCTCCTACGAGCAGTACTTC. This codes for CASSLEAPGGGSYEQYF.

On this clone itself: The identical CDR3 is also encoded by other nucleotide sequences in the sample. The genes are TRBV29-1 and TRBJ1-2; weak D call: TRBD1 (5 bases). The germline CDR1 and CDR2 sequences are SQVTM and ANQGSEA. The V end lost 5 bases, the J end lost 8 bases, and 15 bases lay between the germline ends. The CDR3 sequence is 12 residues long. CDR3 in amino acids: CSVTGTVYGYTF. For the CDR3, the DNA is TGCAGCGTTACTGGGACCGTCTACGGCTACACCTTC.

The V call is TRBV14, the J call TRBJ1-6; 9 bases are shared with TRBD1. The CDR3 consists of 15 residues. Germline trimming cut 4 bases from V and 9 bases from J; bases unmatched to any gene: 7. Germline CDR1 reads SGHDN; CDR2 reads FVKESK. The CDR3, as DNA: TGTGCCAGCAGCCCTCGGGGACAGGGCGGTTCACCCCTCCACTTT. Protein sequence: CASSPRGQGGSPLHF.

The chain carries TRBV2 and TRBJ1-1; tentative D call: TRBD1 (6 bases). The V end lost 8 bases, the J end lost 4 bases, and 17 bases lay between the germline ends. Germline CDR1 is SNHLY and CDR2 is FYNNEI. This CDR3 has 14 amino acids. In DNA, the CDR3 is TGTGCCAGCGCCCGAGACAGGTGGGGCACTGAAGCTTTCTTT. This gives the protein CASARDRWGTEAFF.

The rearrangement joins TRBV30 to TRBJ1-3; TRBD1 agrees at 7 bases. V was pared by 0 bases and J by 4 bases, with 6 bases of the junction left unmatched. The CDR3 loop spans 15 amino acids. Germline V gives CDR1 GTSNPN, CDR2 SVGIG (reference sequence). The CDR3 loop is CAWSVGQGVGNTIYF. CDR3 coding DNA: TGTGCCTGGAGTGTTGGGCAGGGGGTCGGAAACACCATATATTTT.

This chain connects TRBV9 to TRBJ2-2, with 14 bases lining up with TRBD2. CDR3 length equals 18 residues. V shed 4 bases and J 4 bases; nucleotides not matched to a gene: 9. From germline, CDR1 is SGDLS and CDR2 YYNGEE. The CDR3 DNA reads as TGTGCCAGCAGCTCCCGGGGACTAGCGGGAGATCGCACCGGGGAGCTGTTTTTT. Translated: CASSSRGLAGDRTGELFF.

Comment on this clone: This sample includes further DNA sequences coding for the same CDR3. This rearrangement joins TRBV7-2 to TRBJ2-3, with D unresolved. The CDR3 loop spans 12 amino acids. Germline CDR1 is SGHTA and CDR2 is FQGNSA. Trimming stripped 5 bases from V and 0 bases from J, with 3 bases between. The CDR3 region has the DNA TGTGCCAGCAGCCAAAGCACAGATACGCAGTATTTT. It specifies CASSQSTDTQYF.

This clone appeared once. Other DNA sequences in the same sample also yield this CDR3. J is TRBJ1-5 and V is TRBV18; 8 nucleotides match TRBD1. The CDR3 is 14 amino acids. Germline CDR1 is KGHSH and CDR2 is LQKENI. Trimming removed 6 bases from V and 4 bases from J; junction bases left unmatched: 5. CDR3 coding DNA: TGTGCCAGCTCTCAGACAGGGGTGAATCAGCCCCAGCATTTT. It encodes CASSQTGVNQPQHF.

The genes are TRBV29-1 and TRBJ2-1, with 9 nucleotides matching TRBD2. V shed 2 bases, J shed 5 bases, and the junction held 4 bases outside the gene matches. In germline, CDR1 is SQVTM, CDR2 ANQGSEA. The CDR3 runs to 14 residues. The CDR3 loop is CSVELSSGNNEQFF. Here the CDR3 DNA reads TGCAGCGTTGAATTGTCTAGCGGGAACAATGAGCAGTTCTTC.

Concerning this clone itself: Within the sample, other DNA sequences also encode this same CDR3. This chain connects TRBV7-2 to TRBJ1-1, with 7 bases fitting TRBD1. Germline CDR1 SGHTA, CDR2 FQGNSA. J was trimmed by 1 base and V by 5 bases; bases with no gene match: 1. The length of the CDR3 is 13 residues. CDR3 amino acids: CASSRDRNTEAFF. CDR3 in DNA: TGTGCCAGCAGCCGGGACAGGAACACTGAAGCTTTCTTT.

This chain connects TRBV4-2 to TRBJ2-1; D unclear. V was clipped by 1 base and J by 4 bases, with 8 bases between them. CDR1 is LGHNA and CDR2 is YNFKEQ in the germline V gene. This CDR3 contains 14 residues. CDR3 sequence (DNA): TGTGCCAGCAGCCAAGGTCCAGATTACAATGAGCAGTTCTTC. It codes for CASSQGPDYNEQFF.

This rearrangement joins TRBV30 to TRBJ1-1, with D tentatively TRBD1 (5 bases). The CDR3 contains 14 residues. Trimming left V 3 bases short and J 0 bases short, with 11 bases between. Germline V gene lookup returns CDR1 GTSNPN and CDR2 SVGIG (reference sequence). The CDR3 sequence is CAWRGTGMNTEAFF. CDR3 DNA sequence: TGTGCCTGGAGGGGGACTGGGATGAACACTGAAGCTTTCTTT.

CDR3 in amino acids: CASGTGVRTQYF. The CDR3 DNA reads as TGTGCCAGCGGGACAGGGGTGCGGACCCAGTACTTC. The chain employs TRBV27 and TRBJ2-5; TRBD1 matches 10 bases. CDR1 and CDR2 (germline): MNHEY, SMNVEV (reference sequence). The CDR3 consists of 12 residues. V shed 8 bases and J 7 bases; nucleotides not matched to a gene: 4.

This chain joins TRBV7-3 and TRBJ2-3, with TRBD2 matching 13 bases. V shed 5 bases and J 3 bases; nucleotides not matched to a gene: 5. The length of the CDR3 is 16 residues. Germline values: CDR1 SGHTA, CDR2 FQGTGA. The CDR3 loop is CASSLRLAGGTDTQYF. CDR3 sequence (DNA): TGTGCCAGCAGCCTCCGACTAGCGGGGGGAACAGATACGCAGTATTTT.

This clone was seen only once. V usage is TRBV29-1 and J usage is TRBJ2-5; 7 bases match TRBD1. The J call is uncertain, as TRBJ2-7 better fits the DNA end. The CDR3 runs to 13 residues. CDR1 and CDR2 (germline): SQVTM, ANQGSEA. The DNA of the CDR3 is TGCAGCGTAAACGAAGACAGGGCGAGCGAGCAGTACTTC. It encodes CSVNEDRASEQYF.

To note about this clone: The same CDR3 also results from other DNA sequences found in this sample. V is TRBV11-3 and J is TRBJ2-2; 9 nucleotides line up with TRBD1. V was pared by 3 bases and J by 1 base, with 0 bases of the junction left unmatched. CDR3 length equals 15 residues. The germline CDR1 and CDR2 sequences are SGHNT and YENEEA. The DNA for the CDR3 is TGTGCCAGCAGCTTGGGACAGGGGAACACCGGGGAGCTGTTTTTT. Amino acids: CASSLGQGNTGELFF.

The chain carries TRBV5-6 and TRBJ2-6; D uncertain. Germline CDR1 is SGHDT and CDR2 is YYEEEE. The CDR3 has 14 residues. Deletions cut 2 bases from V and 0 bases from J, with 3 bases between. The CDR3 DNA is TGTGCCAGCAGCTTTATCTCTGGGGCCAACGTCCTGACTTTC. It translates to CASSFISGANVLTF.

Worth noting for this clone: The same CDR3 arises from other DNA sequences in this sample as well. CDR3 in DNA: TGTGCCAGCAGCGCGGGACAGGGAGCCTACGAGCAGTACTTC. It is translated as CASSAGQGAYEQYF. The V gene is TRBV7-2, the J gene TRBJ2-7, with 9 bases aligning to TRBD1. The germline V gene has CDR1 SGHTA and CDR2 FQGNSA. The CDR3 is 14 residues long. V shed 5 bases, J shed 2 bases, and the junction held 4 bases outside the gene matches.

V gene TRBV19 combines with J gene TRBJ2-2; 10 positions match TRBD2. V trimming: 9 bases; J trimming: 5 bases; junction bases outside the gene matches: 9. Germline lookup yields CDR1 LNHDA and CDR2 SQIVND (reference sequence). The length of the CDR3 is 15 residues. CDR3: CASLRTSGATGELFF. The CDR3 DNA reads TGTGCCAGCCTCCGGACTAGCGGAGCAACCGGGGAGCTGTTTTTT.

CDR3 loop: CASSRGLREENTEAFF. CDR3 DNA sequence: TGTGCCAGTTCTCGGGGACTTAGAGAGGAGAATACTGAAGCTTTCTTT. This sequence joins TRBV19 and TRBJ1-1; D possibly corresponds to TRBD1 (5 bases). In germline, CDR1 is LNHDA, CDR2 SQIVND (reference sequence). This CDR3 region has 16 residues. Trimming took 8 bases from V and 5 from J, leaving 24 bases between them.

The chain is built from TRBV9 and TRBJ1-1, with 9 bases matching TRBD1. Germline CDR1 and CDR2: SGDLS and YYNGEE. The CDR3 is made up of 16 amino acids. V lost 2 bases, J lost 4 bases, and 9 bases stayed unmatched. CDR3 nucleotide sequence: TGTGCCAGCAGCGTCGGGACAGGGAAAGGTGGCACTGAAGCTTTCTTT. It specifies CASSVGTGKGGTEAFF.

This chain links TRBV5-6 with TRBJ1-3; no firm D call. The germline gives CDR1 SGHDT, CDR2 YYEEEE. The CDR3 totals 14 residues. Deletions cut 2 bases from V and 4 bases from J, with 10 bases between. In nucleotides, the CDR3 is TGTGCCAGCAGCTTAAGAGGGATCGGAAACACCATATATTTT. It encodes CASSLRGIGNTIYF.

The gene calls are TRBV14 and TRBJ2-2, with D tentatively TRBD1 (6 bases). Trimming pared 1 base from V and 4 bases from J, leaving 16 bases between. The germline gives CDR1 SGHDN, CDR2 FVKESK. The CDR3 spans 17 residues. Written as DNA, the CDR3 is TGTGCCAGCAGCCAAGGTACCCCAGGGGCGCGCACCGGGGAGCTGTTTTTT. This encodes CASSQGTPGARTGELFF.

The chain joins TRBV6-1 to TRBJ1-5; 9 bases are shared with TRBD1. This CDR3 spans 13 amino acids. Germline loops: CDR1 MNHNS, CDR2 SASEGT. With 6 bases clipped from V and 6 bases from J, the junction kept 3 bases outside the gene matches. The CDR3 sequence is CASRDRGSQPQHF. CDR3 in DNA: TGTGCCAGCAGAGACAGGGGGTCTCAGCCCCAGCATTTT.